This is a list of T cell receptor beta chains from one sample in a study of neurological immune-mediated disorders. TCRdb re-called the 5' RACE reads through MiXCR, storing one row per CDR3 protein. This table holds tens of thousands of distinct CDR3 sequences, 2.6% found once. The sample was PBMCs. Source of these receptors: a woman in her twenties or thirties with multiple sclerosis. The CDR3 runs from the conserved cysteine through the conserved F or W. Each record gives: V gene, clone size, J gene, D gene, CDR3 DNA, CDR3 protein. D genes are given only for firm matches. A clone size is listed for some rows: how often the clone was seen (once, few, many), or a class if it is expanded.

V: TRBV11-3
size: NA
J: TRBJ2-7
D: NA
DNA: TGTGCCAGCAGCTTAGATGAGTGGGCAGGGTCGGACGAGCAGTACTTC
CDR3: CASSLDEWAGSDEQYF

V: TRBV12-3/TRBV12-4
size: many
J: TRBJ2-7
D: TRBD1
DNA: TGTGCCAGCAGCTTCTTTCAGGGGGCGAACGAGCAGTACTTC
CDR3: CASSFFQGANEQYF

V: TRBV9
size: many
J: TRBJ2-2
D: TRBD2
DNA: TGTGCCAGCAGCGTCTGGACTAGCGGGCCCACCGGGGAGCTGTTTTTT
CDR3: CASSVWTSGPTGELFF

V: TRBV20-1
size: many
J: TRBJ2-7
D: TRBD2
DNA: TGCAGTGCTCGGACTAGTTGGGACGAGCAGTACTTC
CDR3: CSARTSWDEQYF

V: TRBV25-1
size: many
J: TRBJ2-1
D: TRBD2
DNA: TGTGCCAGCAGTGATAGGCCCAGCGGGAGTTACAATGAGCAGTTCTTC
CDR3: CASSDRPSGSYNEQFF

V: TRBV5-6
size: many
J: TRBJ2-2
D: NA
DNA: TGTGCCAGCACCACAATAACCGGGGAGCTGTTTTTT
CDR3: CASTTITGELFF

V: TRBV20-1
size: many
J: TRBJ1-1
D: NA
DNA: TGCAGTGCTAGTCGTCAGTTGACTGAAGCTTTCTTT
CDR3: CSASRQLTEAFF

V: TRBV28
size: few
J: TRBJ1-1
D: NA
DNA: TGTGCCAGCAGTTTACGTCAGGGTAAAGCTTTCTTT
CDR3: CASSLRQGKAFF

V: TRBV28
size: many
J: TRBJ2-3
D: NA
DNA: TGTGCCAGCAGGACTAGCACAGATACGCAGTATTTT
CDR3: CASRTSTDTQYF

V: TRBV7-3
size: many
J: TRBJ2-3
D: NA
DNA: TGTGCCAGCAGCATAAACCAGGGGGGGGATACGCAGTATTTT
CDR3: CASSINQGGDTQYF

V: TRBV5-1
size: many
J: TRBJ2-4
D: TRBD2
DNA: TGCGCCAGCAGCTTGGATCTAGCGGGAGAGAGCATTCAGTACTTC
CDR3: CASSLDLAGESIQYF

V: TRBV4-3
size: many
J: TRBJ2-1
D: TRBD2
DNA: TGCGCCAGCAGCCAAGATTCGTGGAGCGGGACTGACTCCTACAATGAGCAGTTCTTC
CDR3: CASSQDSWSGTDSYNEQFF

V: TRBV7-8
size: many
J: TRBJ2-7
D: NA
DNA: TGTGCCAGCAGCTTAGAGCGGAGCTCCTACGAGCAGTACTTC
CDR3: CASSLERSSYEQYF

V: TRBV20-1
size: many
J: TRBJ1-4
D: TRBD1
DNA: TGCAGTGCCCGCCACAGGGGGCGGTGGGCAACTAATGAAAAACTGTTTTTT
CDR3: CSARHRGRWATNEKLFF

V: TRBV29-1
size: many
J: TRBJ2-7
D: NA
DNA: TGCAGCGTTGAAGTTCCACCCTACGAGCAGTACTTC
CDR3: CSVEVPPYEQYF

V: TRBV5-1
size: many
J: TRBJ1-1
D: NA
DNA: TGCGCCAGCAGCTTGGGAGAGAACACTGAAGCTTTCTTT
CDR3: CASSLGENTEAFF

V: TRBV29-1
size: many
J: TRBJ2-1
D: NA
DNA: TGCAGCGTTAGGACTACCGATTCCTACAATGAGCAGTTCTTC
CDR3: CSVRTTDSYNEQFF

V: TRBV9
size: many
J: TRBJ1-2
D: NA
DNA: TGTGCCAGCAGCGCTCAGTACTGGACAGAGAATTACACCTTC
CDR3: CASSAQYWTENYTF

V: TRBV3-1
size: many
J: TRBJ2-6
D: TRBD2
DNA: TGTGCCAGCAGCCCGAGCGGGAGGGCCGGGGCCAACGTCCTGACTTTC
CDR3: CASSPSGRAGANVLTF

V: TRBV28
size: many
J: TRBJ2-7
D: NA
DNA: TGTGCCAGCAGTTTGGGTAGCGCCGGGAGATACGAGCAGTACTTC
CDR3: CASSLGSAGRYEQYF

V: TRBV2
size: many
J: TRBJ2-3
D: NA
DNA: TGTGCCAGCAGTGAAGGACTACCCACAGATACGCAGTATTTT
CDR3: CASSEGLPTDTQYF

V: TRBV7-2
size: many
J: TRBJ1-1
D: NA
DNA: TGTGCCAGCAGCTTAGTGCGGAGCTCTGAAGCTTTCTTT
CDR3: CASSLVRSSEAFF

V: TRBV5-6
size: many
J: TRBJ1-3
D: NA
DNA: TGTGCCAGCGGAATAGCGGATAACACCATATATTTT
CDR3: CASGIADNTIYF

V: TRBV20-1
size: many
J: TRBJ2-7
D: TRBD1
DNA: TGCAGTGCTCCACAGGGGAAAGGGTCCTACGAGCAGTACTTC
CDR3: CSAPQGKGSYEQYF

V: TRBV7-8
size: many
J: TRBJ2-3
D: TRBD2
DNA: TGTGCCAGCAGCTTAAACTTTGGTAGCGGGAGGGGCACAGATACGCAGTATTTT
CDR3: CASSLNFGSGRGTDTQYF

V: TRBV6-2/TRBV6-3
size: many
J: TRBJ2-7
D: TRBD2
DNA: TGTGCCAGCAGTTCCCCCTTTGGACTAGCGGGAGGTTACGAGCAGTACTTC
CDR3: CASSSPFGLAGGYEQYF

V: TRBV7-9
size: many
J: TRBJ2-1
D: TRBD2
DNA: TGTGCCAGCAAGGTGGGAGGGAGCTCCTACAATGAGCAGTTCTTC
CDR3: CASKVGGSSYNEQFF

V: TRBV9
size: many
J: TRBJ2-3
D: TRBD2
DNA: TGTGCCAGCAGCCCCCCTAGCGGGAGGGGCACAGATACGCAGTATTTT
CDR3: CASSPPSGRGTDTQYF

V: TRBV4-1
size: few
J: TRBJ2-7
D: TRBD2
DNA: TGCGCCAGCAGCCTCGGGACTAGCGGTCCCTACGAGCAGTACTTC
CDR3: CASSLGTSGPYEQYF

V: TRBV4-1
size: many
J: TRBJ2-1
D: TRBD2
DNA: TGCGCCAGCAGCCAAGGACTAGCGGGAATCTCTAATGAGCAGTTCTTC
CDR3: CASSQGLAGISNEQFF

V: TRBV6-1
size: many
J: TRBJ1-1
D: TRBD1
DNA: TGTGCCAGCAGTGAATCAGGGGGGATCGTGAACACTGAAGCTTTCTTT
CDR3: CASSESGGIVNTEAFF

V: TRBV10-3
size: many
J: TRBJ1-2
D: TRBD1
DNA: TGTGCCATCAGTGAGTCGCCACCGGGACAGGGGGCGGATGGCTACACCTTC
CDR3: CAISESPPGQGADGYTF

V: TRBV12-3/TRBV12-4
size: many
J: TRBJ1-1
D: TRBD1
DNA: TGTGCCAGCAGAGCGACAGGGGACACTGAAGCTTTCTTT
CDR3: CASRATGDTEAFF

V: TRBV27
size: many
J: TRBJ1-1
D: NA
DNA: TGTGCCAGCAGTCCCAGTCTTTTGAACACTGAAGCTTTCTTT
CDR3: CASSPSLLNTEAFF

V: TRBV12-3/TRBV12-4
size: many
J: TRBJ2-7
D: TRBD1
DNA: TGTGCCAGCAGTTTAACAGGGGGCGAATACGAGCAGTACTTC
CDR3: CASSLTGGEYEQYF

V: TRBV5-8
size: many
J: TRBJ2-1
D: NA
DNA: TGTGCCAGCAGCTTGGGTACAGAACCGAATAATGAGCAGTTCTTC
CDR3: CASSLGTEPNNEQFF

V: TRBV6-2/TRBV6-3
size: few
J: TRBJ2-1
D: TRBD2
DNA: TGTGCCAGCAGTCGGACGGGAGGTTACAATGAGCAGTTCTTC
CDR3: CASSRTGGYNEQFF

V: TRBV20-1
size: many
J: TRBJ1-1
D: NA
DNA: TGCAGTGCTAGAAGGGGCCTCGGGGCTCGTGGCACTGAAGCTTTCTTT
CDR3: CSARRGLGARGTEAFF

V: TRBV6-2/TRBV6-3
size: many
J: TRBJ2-1
D: TRBD2
DNA: TGTGCCAGCAGTTCCCCTAGCGGGATGGGGGATGAGCAGTTCTTC
CDR3: CASSSPSGMGDEQFF

V: TRBV28
size: many
J: TRBJ2-7
D: NA
DNA: TGTGCCAGCAGTTTAGTCGAAGAGCAGTACTTC
CDR3: CASSLVEEQYF

V: TRBV10-3
size: many
J: TRBJ2-3
D: NA
DNA: TGTGCCATCAGTGCCAGCGGCACAGATACGCAGTATTTT
CDR3: CAISASGTDTQYF

V: TRBV6-1
size: many
J: TRBJ1-2
D: TRBD1
DNA: TGTGCCAGCGGGGGGACAGGGGGCAGCTATGGCTACACCTTC
CDR3: CASGGTGGSYGYTF

V: TRBV5-1
size: many
J: TRBJ2-7
D: TRBD1
DNA: TGCGCCAGCAGCATGGGACAGGGGTACGAGCAGTACTTC
CDR3: CASSMGQGYEQYF

V: TRBV20-1
size: many
J: TRBJ1-4
D: NA
DNA: TGCAGTGCTCCAGACACTTATAATGAAAAACTGTTTTTT
CDR3: CSAPDTYNEKLFF

V: TRBV24-1
size: once
J: TRBJ2-7
D: TRBD1
DNA: TGTGCCACCAGTGAGGCCGGGACAGGGCACTACGAGCAGTACTTC
CDR3: CATSEAGTGHYEQYF

V: TRBV24-1
size: many
J: TRBJ2-7
D: NA
DNA: TGTGCCTTCCCTTCCCCTTTCGAGCAGTACTTC
CDR3: CAFPSPFEQYF

V: TRBV6-1
size: many
J: TRBJ2-5
D: TRBD2
DNA: TGTGCCAGCAGTGAAAGCGGGAGGGCCTGGGAGACCCAGTACTTC
CDR3: CASSESGRAWETQYF

V: TRBV7-2
size: many
J: TRBJ2-2
D: NA
DNA: TGTGCCAGCAGCTTAGCCTCCAGCGGGAACACCGGGGAGCTGTTTTTT
CDR3: CASSLASSGNTGELFF